The T cell receptor (beta chain) described here comes from a study of regulatory T cells in long-lasting Graves disease. General observations from the study: Sample size, which was small, may have reduced accuracy. Only peripheral blood was studied, not thyroid tissue.

Germline CDR1 and CDR2: SGHTA and FQGNSA. The CDR3 contains 11 residues. This clonotype was seen more than once but under ten times. What it recognizes is unknown. The likely explanation is a read error, given a far larger clone one base away. Sample time point: newly diagnosed GD, antithyroid drugs for less than 3 months. RNA extracted from PBMCs served as the sequencing template. Building of the TCR beta libraries involved iRepertoire HTBI primers and Arm-PCR of CDR3 regions. In the authors' workflow: Analysis of the samples identified around 64 TRBV and 14 TRBJ segments. TCRdb itself ran the multiplex PCR reads through MiXCR, one entry per CDR3 protein. Here the V and J calls rest on TCRdb's processing, not on the authors' analysis. The sample has about 540,000 distinct CDR3 sequences, roughly 14% seen once. This sample also appeared in a second study, on T cells in Graves' hyperthyroidism and ophthalmopathy.

The specimen comprised peripheral blood mononuclear cells (PBMCs), sampled at new diagnosis, from a patient treated with antithyroid drugs. The chain carries TRBV7-2 and TRBJ2-5; D is uncertain. This sequence originates from a young man with Graves disease. The CDR3 nucleotides are TGTGCCAACAGCTTCCAAGAGACCCAGTACTTC. Translation: CANSFQETQYF. The complete variable domain, with remaining parts taken from reference TRBV7-2 and TRBJ2-5, reads GAGVSQSPSNKVTEKGKDVELRCDPISGHTALYWYRQSLGQGLEFLIYFQGNSAPDKSGLPSDRFSAERTGGSVSTLTIQRTQQEDSAVYLCANSFQETQYFGPGTRLLVL.